This T cell receptor (beta chain) appears in the sequencing data of a study of HIV-infected children after antiretroviral therapy interruption. Study background: EBV and CMV exposure was recorded in most children. In continuous treatment, analyzed samples were from weeks 0, 48 and 150. Whole-study findings and limits: After treatment interruption started, naive CD4+ CDR3 overlap across time points dropped. The CD45RA+ naive sort may contain some EMRA or stem memory cells.

In germline, CDR1 is SQVTM, CDR2 ANQGSEA. This CDR3 spans 13 amino acids. RNA-based 3' RACE libraries used unique molecular identifiers. TCRdb passed the 3' RACE reads through MiXCR, listing each CDR3 protein once. The sample contains about 50,000 distinct CDR3 sequences, around 4.7% of which appear only once. Treatment here: PENTA 11 planned treatment interruption arm or continuous ART arm. There are many counts of this clonotype. Antigen unknown. One end of the junction does not line up with germline, which may come from a read error. This chain links TRBV29-1 with TRBJ2-2, with D possibly being TRBD1 or TRBD2 (5 bases each). The starting material was CD45RA+ CD4+ T cells from PBMCs, pooled from several time points, obtained from a donor given antiretroviral therapy, either interrupted or continuous. Subset reported: naive CD4+ CD45RA+ CD45RO- T cells. The TCR sequence derives from a pool of human donors with HIV. CDR3 DNA: TGCAGCGTTAAAGAGGGGCAGGACGGGGAGCTGTTTTTT. Translating gives CSVKEGQDGELFF.